This T cell receptor (beta chain) appears in the sequencing data of a study of T cells in narcolepsy. Whole-study results and caveats: No autoreactive T cell clone sequences appeared in some memory CD4+ repertoires.

As concerns this clone: Its antigen is unknown.

The method was immunoSEQ multiplex PCR; TCRdb's version includes in-frame clones alone and lacks a portion of them. The sample includes tens of thousands of clones, over 75% seen only once; the top ten take over 0.9%. The specimen was CD45RA- memory CD4+ T cells from PBMCs. This clonotype was sampled from a human donor with narcolepsy.

CDR3 sequence: CASSPPAVDEQFF. The CDR3 nucleotides are TGTGCCAGCTCACCACCGGCTGTCGATGAGCAGTTCTTC. The V gene is TRBV18, the J gene TRBJ2-1; unclear D gene. Germline assignment: CDR1 KGHSH and CDR2 LQKENI. Trimming removed 0 bases from V and 8 bases from J, with 8 bases in between. The CDR3 runs 13 residues. Full variable domain (rest looked up from reference TRBV18 and TRBJ2-1): NAGVMQNPRHLVRRRGQEARLRCSPMKGHSHVYWYRQLPEEGLKFMVYLQKENIIDESGMPKERFSAEFPKEGPSILRIQQVVRGDSAAYFCASSPPAVDEQFFGPGTRLTVL.